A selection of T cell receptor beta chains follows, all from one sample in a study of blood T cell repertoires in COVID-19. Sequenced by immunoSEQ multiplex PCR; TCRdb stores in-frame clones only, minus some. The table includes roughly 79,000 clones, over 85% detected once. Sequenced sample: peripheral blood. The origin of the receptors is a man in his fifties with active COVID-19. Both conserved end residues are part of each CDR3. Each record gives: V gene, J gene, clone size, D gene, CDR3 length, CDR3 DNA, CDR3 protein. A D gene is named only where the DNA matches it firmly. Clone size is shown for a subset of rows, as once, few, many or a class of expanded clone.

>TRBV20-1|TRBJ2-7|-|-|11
TGCAGTGCGGACGGGGACTACGAGCAGTACTTC
CSADGDYEQYF
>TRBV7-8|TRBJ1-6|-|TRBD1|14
TGTGCCAGCAGCGAGGACAGGTTCAATTCACCCCTCCACTTT
CASSEDRFNSPLHF
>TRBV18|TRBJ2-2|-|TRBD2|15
TGTGCCAGCTTCCCATCCGCGACTAGCGGCGGGGAGCTGTTTTTT
CASFPSATSGGELFF
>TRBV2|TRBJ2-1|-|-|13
TGTGCCAGCAGTGGGTTGGGGGGTTGGGAGCAGTTCTTC
CASSGLGGWEQFF
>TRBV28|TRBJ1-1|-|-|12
TGTGCCACCGAGGCCTTTAGTTCTGAAGCTTTCTTT
CATEAFSSEAFF
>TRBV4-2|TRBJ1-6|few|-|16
TGTGCCAGCAGCCAAGATACCCCGGGCGGGTATTCACCCCTCCACTTT
CASSQDTPGGYSPLHF
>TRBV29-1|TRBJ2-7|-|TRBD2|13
TGCAGCGTCAATAGCGGGAGTTCCTACGAGCAGTACTTC
CSVNSGSSYEQYF
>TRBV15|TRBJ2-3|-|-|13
TGTGCCACCAGCAGAGATCGGGCAGATACGCAGTATTTT
CATSRDRADTQYF
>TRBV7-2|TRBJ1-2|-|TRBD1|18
TGTGCCAGCAGTCTAAAACGGCTTATACAGGGGGCGGGCTATGGCTACACCTTC
CASSLKRLIQGAGYGYTF
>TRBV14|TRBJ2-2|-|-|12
TGTGCCAGCAGCCTAAGTAGCGGGGAGCTGTTTTTT
CASSLSSGELFF
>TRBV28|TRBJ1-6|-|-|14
TGTGCCACCCTGACGCCGCCGGGTAATTCACCCCTCCACTTT
CATLTPPGNSPLHF
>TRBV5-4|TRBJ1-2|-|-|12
TGTGCCAGCAGCCTAGGAGAGTATGGCTACACCTTC
CASSLGEYGYTF